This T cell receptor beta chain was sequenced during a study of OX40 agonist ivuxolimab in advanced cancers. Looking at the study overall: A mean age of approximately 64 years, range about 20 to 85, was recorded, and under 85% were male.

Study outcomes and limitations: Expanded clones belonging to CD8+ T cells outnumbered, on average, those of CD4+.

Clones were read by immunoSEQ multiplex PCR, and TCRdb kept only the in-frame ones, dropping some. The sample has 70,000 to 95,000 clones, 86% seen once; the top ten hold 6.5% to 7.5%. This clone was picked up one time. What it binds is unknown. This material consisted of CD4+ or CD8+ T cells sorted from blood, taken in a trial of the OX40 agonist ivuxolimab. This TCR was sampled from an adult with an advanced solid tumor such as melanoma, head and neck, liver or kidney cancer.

CDR3 sequence reads: CASRQGPNTGELFF. As DNA, the CDR3 is TGCGCCAGCAGGCAGGGCCCGAACACCGGGGAGCTGTTTTTT. The chain recombines TRBV10-2 with TRBJ2-2, with D perhaps TRBD1 (5 bases). CDR3 size: 14 residues. The V end lost 6 bases, the J end lost 0 bases, and 8 bases lay between the germline ends. CDR1 and CDR2 from the germline V gene are WSHSY and SAAADI.